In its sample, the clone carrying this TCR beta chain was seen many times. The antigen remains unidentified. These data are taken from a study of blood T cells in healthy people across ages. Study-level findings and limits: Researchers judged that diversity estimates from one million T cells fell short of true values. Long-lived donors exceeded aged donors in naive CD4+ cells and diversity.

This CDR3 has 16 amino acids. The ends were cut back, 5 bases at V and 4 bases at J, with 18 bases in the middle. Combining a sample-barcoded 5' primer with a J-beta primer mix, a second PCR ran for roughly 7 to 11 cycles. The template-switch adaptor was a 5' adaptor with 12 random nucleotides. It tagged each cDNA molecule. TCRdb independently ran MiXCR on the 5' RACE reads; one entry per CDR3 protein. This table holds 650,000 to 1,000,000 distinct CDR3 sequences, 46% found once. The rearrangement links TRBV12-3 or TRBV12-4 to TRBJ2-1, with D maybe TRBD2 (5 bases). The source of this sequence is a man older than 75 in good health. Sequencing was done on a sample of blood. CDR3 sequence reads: CASSKAEGLTYNEQFF. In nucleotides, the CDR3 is TGTGCCAGCAGTAAAGCCGAGGGCCTTACATACAATGAGCAGTTCTTC.